The 6 T cell receptor beta chains below all came from one sample that was sequenced in a study of T-cell memory formation after mild COVID-19. TCRdb processed the 5' RACE reads anew with MiXCR; each CDR3 protein has one entry. The sample carries 240,000 or so distinct CDR3 sequences, over 8.5% recorded once. The sample was PBMCs or a T cell subset sorted from them (not recorded which). The origin of the receptors is a young man who had mild COVID-19 (a few samples of this study predate the infection). Cell type and time point are not known.

This clonotype was detected a few times. The genes are TRBV7-9 and TRBJ2-3, with 7 nucleotides matching TRBD1. The V and J ends lost 1 base and 5 bases, in that order; junction bases with no gene match: 6. Germline CDR1 reads SEHNR; CDR2 reads FQNEAQ (reference sequence). The CDR3 is made up of 15 amino acids. Here the CDR3 reads CASSLEGGFGDTQYF. The CDR3 DNA reads as TGTGCCAGCAGCTTAGAAGGGGGCTTCGGAGATACGCAGTATTTT.

This clonotype appeared a few times. The genes are TRBV6-5 and TRBJ2-5, with 7 bases aligning to TRBD1. With V trimmed by 7 bases and J by 5 bases, 7 bases remained unmatched. The CDR3 contains 13 residues. CDR1 is MNHEY and CDR2 is SVGAGI in the germline V gene. CDR3 sequence reads: CASMRQGRETQYF. In nucleotides, the CDR3 is TGTGCCAGCATGAGACAGGGCAGGGAGACCCAGTACTTC.

This chain connects TRBV3-1 to TRBJ2-2; D call uncertain. The ends were cut back, 0 bases at V and 0 bases at J, with 2 bases in the middle. The length of the CDR3 is 14 residues. Germline V gene sequence: CDR1 LGHDT, CDR2 YNNKEL (reference sequence). CDR3 loop: CASSQDSNTGELFF. CDR3 bases: TGTGCCAGCAGCCAAGATTCGAACACCGGGGAGCTGTTTTTT.

J is TRBJ1-6 and V is TRBV6-4; D not certain. The CDR3 is 14 amino acids. Trimming took 6 bases from V and 3 from J, leaving 9 bases between them. The germline CDR1 and CDR2 sequences are MRHNA and SNTAGT. CDR3 sequence (DNA): TGTGCCAGCAGCTCCGATCTCTATAATTCACCCCTCCACTTT. Protein: CASSSDLYNSPLHF.

This clonotype was picked up many times. This chain uses TRBV5-1 with TRBJ2-5; D possibly corresponds to TRBD1 (6 bases). The CDR3 covers 12 residues. Germline-derived CDR1 and CDR2 are SGHRS and YFSETQ. Trimming shortened V by 7 bases and J by 5 bases, and 12 bases separated the two germline ends. CDR3 nucleotides: TGCGCCAGCGGCACAGGGCTGGAGACCCAGTACTTC. It specifies CASGTGLETQYF. Using reference TRBV5-1 and TRBJ2-5 for the parts outside the CDR3, the full variable domain is KAGVTQTPRYLIKTRGQQVTLSCSPISGHRSVSWYQQTPGQGLQFLFEYFSETQRNKGNFPGRFSGRQFSNSRSEMNVSTLELGDSALYLCASGTGLETQYFGPGTRLLVL.

This clonotype was counted ten times or more. J is TRBJ2-3 and V is TRBV5-6; D may be TRBD1 or TRBD2 (5 bases each). The germline CDR1 and CDR2 sequences are SGHDT and YYEEEE. Trimming took 4 bases from V and 8 from J, leaving 17 bases between them. CDR3 length: 14 amino acids. The chain's CDR3 is CASSVRRLRGTQYF. In nucleotides, the CDR3 is TGTGCCAGCAGCGTACGGCGGTTGAGGGGTACGCAGTATTTT.